These T cell receptor beta chains were read from a single sample in a study of cytomegalovirus exposure and HLA in healthy donors. TCRdb keeps only in-frame clones here, not all; method: immunoSEQ multiplex PCR. The table includes about 160,000 clones, around 82% detected once. Specimen: PBMCs. Every receptor here comes from a man aged 30-40 years in good health and CMV-seronegative. Both conserved end residues are part of each CDR3. A D gene is named only where the DNA matches it firmly. The size field is filled for only some rows; it gives once, few, many or a size class.

j_gene | d_gene | v_gene | abundance | CDR3aa | CDR3nt
TRBJ1-5 | TRBD1 | TRBV10-3 | - | CAIRGDSLYQPQHF | TGTGCCATCAGGGGGGACAGTCTCTATCAGCCCCAGCATTTT
TRBJ2-7 | TRBD1 | TRBV6-5 | - | CASSPDREGQYF | TGTGCCAGCAGTCCGGACAGGGAAGGTCAGTACTTC
TRBJ2-1 | - | TRBV28 | - | CASSFVRGGVEQFF | TGTGCCAGCAGTTTCGTTAGAGGGGGGGTTGAGCAGTTCTTC
TRBJ2-3 | - | TRBV12-5 | - | CASGLQQGLLTDTQYF | TGTGCTAGTGGCCTCCAACAGGGTTTGTTAACAGATACGCAGTATTTT
TRBJ2-7 | - | TRBV5-4 | - | CASSASRDNSYEQYF | TGTGCCAGCAGCGCCTCCCGGGACAACTCTTACGAGCAGTACTTC
TRBJ2-7 | TRBD2 | TRBV5-8 | - | CASSRTSGYEQYF | TGTGCCAGCAGCCGGACTAGCGGCTACGAGCAGTACTTC
TRBJ2-7 | - | TRBV11-2 | - | CASSAGVPYEQYF | TGTGCCAGCTCAGCAGGCGTTCCCTACGAGCAGTACTTC
TRBJ1-6 | - | TRBV11-2 | - | CASSPGGGNSPLHF | TGTGCCAGCAGCCCTGGGGGGGGGAATTCACCCCTCCACTTT
TRBJ1-5 | TRBD1 | TRBV2 | once | CASRGTAHSNQPQHF | TGTGCCAGCAGGGGGACAGCCCATAGCAATCAGCCCCAGCATTTT
TRBJ2-7 | - | TRBV15 | - | CATSRDRVYEQYF | TGTGCCACCAGCAGAGATCGTGTATACGAGCAGTACTTC
TRBJ2-2 | TRBD2 | TRBV9 | - | CASSVSGTTGELFF | TGTGCCAGCAGCGTAAGCGGGACGACCGGGGAGCTGTTTTTT
TRBJ1-4 | - | TRBV4-1 | - | CASSQNREFNEKLFF | TGCGCCAGCAGCCAGAACAGGGAGTTCAATGAAAAACTGTTTTTT
TRBJ1-3 | - | TRBV4-1 | - | CASSQDRGPSGNTIYF | TGCGCCAGCAGCCAAGATCGCGGTCCATCTGGAAACACCATATATTTT
TRBJ2-7 | - | TRBV18 | once | CASSLTDSSSYEQYF | TGTGCCAGCTCACTCACGGACAGCTCCTCCTACGAGCAGTACTTC
TRBJ2-7 | - | TRBV7-9 | - | CASSPPGGSYEQYF | TGTGCCAGCAGCCCCCCCGGGGGCTCCTACGAGCAGTACTTC
TRBJ2-2 | TRBD2 | TRBV5-1 | - | CASSPWTSGNTGELVF | TGCGCCAGCAGCCCCTGGACTAGCGGGAACACCGGGGAGCTGGTTTTT
TRBJ2-3 | - | TRBV6-5 | once | CASSYSMEVLATQYF | TGTGCCAGCAGTTACTCGATGGAGGTACTAGCTACGCAGTATTTT
TRBJ2-1 | TRBD1 | TRBV11-2 | - | CASRGQGRNEQFF | TGTGCCAGCAGGGGACAGGGGAGGAATGAGCAGTTCTTC
TRBJ1-2 | - | TRBV27 | - | CASRGGHENNYGYTF | TGTGCCAGCAGAGGGGGACACGAAAATAACTATGGCTACACCTTC
TRBJ1-3 | - | TRBV10-3 | - | CAISAPAVGFSGNTIYF | TGTGCCATCAGTGCCCCGGCGGTAGGTTTCTCTGGAAACACCATATATTTT
TRBJ2-1 | - | TRBV7-9 | - | CASSFRGSSYNEQFF | TGTGCCAGCAGCTTCAGGGGTAGCTCCTACAATGAGCAGTTCTTC
TRBJ2-4 | - | TRBV18 | - | CASSPQGAKNIQYF | TGTGCCAGCTCACCGCAGGGAGCCAAAAACATTCAGTACTTC
TRBJ2-7 | TRBD1 | TRBV14 | - | CASSLRDSQFYEQYF | TGTGCCAGCAGCCTTCGGGACAGCCAATTCTACGAGCAGTACTTC
TRBJ1-6 | TRBD1 | TRBV7-9 | - | CASTAPRQGAGSPLHF | TGTGCCAGCACCGCTCCGAGACAGGGGGCAGGTTCACCCCTCCACTTT
TRBJ1-5 | TRBD1 | TRBV27 | once | CASSSTGTANQPQHF | TGTGCCAGCAGTTCGACCGGGACAGCAAATCAGCCCCAGCATTTT
TRBJ2-5 | TRBD2 | TRBV7-2 | - | CASSPRLAGTQYF | TGTGCCAGCAGCCCCCGACTAGCGGGAACCCAGTACTTC
TRBJ2-7 | - | TRBV6-5 | - | CASSTRVAYEQYF | TGTGCCAGCAGCACGAGGGTAGCTTACGAGCAGTACTTC
TRBJ2-5 | - | TRBV11-2 | - | CASSVDRQETQYF | TGTGCCAGCAGCGTTGACAGGCAAGAGACCCAGTACTTC
TRBJ2-1 | TRBD2 | TRBV7-3 | - | CASSLPGLAGALNEQFF | TGTGCCAGCAGCCTACCGGGACTAGCGGGAGCTTTAAATGAGCAGTTCTTC
TRBJ2-7 | TRBD2 | TRBV4-1 | - | CASSHPGLAGGLSSYEQYF | TGCGCCAGCAGCCACCCGGGACTAGCGGGGGGCCTTAGCTCCTACGAGCAGTACTTC